This record looks at one T cell receptor beta chain sequence and its context. Patients in Seattle were enrolled during active infection, then followed longitudinally. The data were taken from a study of blood T cell repertoires in COVID-19. Study as a whole: The United States, Italy and Spain supplied acute and convalescent COVID-19 samples. T cells, B-cell-depleted T cells, or PBMCs supplied cDNA or gDNA.

Study processing details: Reference gene primer amplification yielded estimated nucleated cell counts. Some clones are missing from TCRdb's copy, which holds only in-frame ones; the method was immunoSEQ multiplex PCR. D and trimming come from the DNA, and the V and J calls and clone size come from that table. Of fewer than 300,000 clones detected, approximately 84% appear once; the ten largest clones hold about 1.6%. The CDR3 runs 14 residues. In germline, CDR1 is SQVTM, CDR2 ANQGSEA. V lost 6 bases and J lost 9, with 24 bases in between. The sample consisted of peripheral blood. This sequence originates from a human donor with COVID-19, enrolled during active disease. The donor label of this sample is uncertain. This chain uses TRBV29-1 with TRBJ2-7; tentative D call: TRBD1 (6 bases). CDR3 protein: CSVTTSNRDGVQYF. CDR3 nucleotide sequence: TGCAGCGTCACCACTTCCAACAGGGACGGGGTGCAGTACTTC.